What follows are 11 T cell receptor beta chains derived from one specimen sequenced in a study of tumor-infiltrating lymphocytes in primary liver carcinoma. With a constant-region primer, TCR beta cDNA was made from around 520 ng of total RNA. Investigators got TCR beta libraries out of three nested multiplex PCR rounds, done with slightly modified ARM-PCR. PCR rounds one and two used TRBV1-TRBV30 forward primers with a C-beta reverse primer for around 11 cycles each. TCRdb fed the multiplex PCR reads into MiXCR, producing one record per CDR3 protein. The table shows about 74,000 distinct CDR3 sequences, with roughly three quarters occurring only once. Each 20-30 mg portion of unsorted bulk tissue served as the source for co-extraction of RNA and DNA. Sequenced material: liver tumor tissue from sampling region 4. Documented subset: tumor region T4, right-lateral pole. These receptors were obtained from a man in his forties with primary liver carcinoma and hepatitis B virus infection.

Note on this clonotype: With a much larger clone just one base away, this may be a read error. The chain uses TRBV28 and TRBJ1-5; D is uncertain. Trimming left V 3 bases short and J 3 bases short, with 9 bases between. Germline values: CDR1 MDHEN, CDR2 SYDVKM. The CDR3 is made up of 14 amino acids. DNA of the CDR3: TGTGCCAGCAGTTTTGGGTCAGACAATCAGCCCCAGCATTTT. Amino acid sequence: CASSFGSDNQPQHF.

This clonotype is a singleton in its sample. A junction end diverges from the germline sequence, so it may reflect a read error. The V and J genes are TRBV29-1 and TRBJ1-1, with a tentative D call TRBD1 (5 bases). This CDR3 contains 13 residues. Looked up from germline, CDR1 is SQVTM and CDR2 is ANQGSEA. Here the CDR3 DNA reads TGCGGCGTTGCCCAGGACATGAACGCTGAAGCTTTCTTT. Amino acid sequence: CGVAQDMNAEAFF.

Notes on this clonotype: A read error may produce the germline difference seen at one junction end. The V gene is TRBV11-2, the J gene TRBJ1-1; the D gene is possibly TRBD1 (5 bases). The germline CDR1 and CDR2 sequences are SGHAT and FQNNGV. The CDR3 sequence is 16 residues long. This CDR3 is CASSPLPDTMNNEAFF. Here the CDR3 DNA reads TGTGCCAGCAGCCCTTTACCGGACACCATGAACAATGAAGCTTTCTTT.

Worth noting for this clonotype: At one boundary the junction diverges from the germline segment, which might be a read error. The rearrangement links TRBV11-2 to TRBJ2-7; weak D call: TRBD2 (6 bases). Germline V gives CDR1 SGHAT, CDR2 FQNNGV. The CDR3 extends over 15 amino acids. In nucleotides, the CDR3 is TGTGCCAGCAGCCTCGGCGGGACTCCACACTACGAACAGTACTTC. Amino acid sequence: CASSLGGTPHYEQYF.

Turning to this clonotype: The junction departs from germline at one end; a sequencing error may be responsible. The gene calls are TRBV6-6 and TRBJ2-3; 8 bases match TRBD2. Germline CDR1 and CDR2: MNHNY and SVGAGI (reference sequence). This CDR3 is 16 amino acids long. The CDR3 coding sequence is TGTACCAGCACCCCCTCGGGACTAGTGGGGTCAGATACGCAGTATTTT. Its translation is CTSTPSGLVGSDTQYF.

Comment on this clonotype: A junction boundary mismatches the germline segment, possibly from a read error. DNA of the CDR3: TGTGCCATCAGTTTAGCGGGAGGGTCCGACAATGAGCAGTTCTTC. Encoded protein: CAISLAGGSDNEQFF. The V gene is TRBV6-2 or TRBV6-3, the J gene TRBJ2-1, with 11 bases lining up with TRBD2. The germline gives CDR1 MNHEY, CDR2 SVGEGT. The length of the CDR3 is 15 residues.

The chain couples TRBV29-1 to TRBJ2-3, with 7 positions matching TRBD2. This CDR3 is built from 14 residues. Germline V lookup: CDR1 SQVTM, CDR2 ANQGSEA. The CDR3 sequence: CSAPVGGRTDTQYF. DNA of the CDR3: TGCAGTGCACCCGTGGGAGGGAGGACAGATACGCAGTATTTT.

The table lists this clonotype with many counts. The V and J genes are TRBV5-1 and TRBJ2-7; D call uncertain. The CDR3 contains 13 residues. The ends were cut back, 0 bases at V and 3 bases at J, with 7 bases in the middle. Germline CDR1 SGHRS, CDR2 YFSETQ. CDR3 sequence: CASSLGQYYEQYF. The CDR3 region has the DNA TGCGCCAGCAGCTTGGGGCAATACTACGAGCAGTACTTC.

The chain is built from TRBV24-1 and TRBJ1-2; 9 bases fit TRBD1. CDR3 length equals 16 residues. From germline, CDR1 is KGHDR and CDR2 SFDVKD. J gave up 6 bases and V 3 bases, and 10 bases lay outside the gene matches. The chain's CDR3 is CATSDPITGGADGYTF. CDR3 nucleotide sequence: TGTGCCACCAGTGATCCGATTACAGGGGGCGCAGATGGCTACACCTTC.

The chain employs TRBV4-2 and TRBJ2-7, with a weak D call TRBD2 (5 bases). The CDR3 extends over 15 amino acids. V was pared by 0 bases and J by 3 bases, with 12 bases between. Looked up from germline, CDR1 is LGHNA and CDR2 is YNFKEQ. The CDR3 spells CASSQDLGNIYEQYF. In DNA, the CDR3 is TGTGCCAGCAGCCAAGATCTCGGGAATATCTACGAGCAGTACTTC.

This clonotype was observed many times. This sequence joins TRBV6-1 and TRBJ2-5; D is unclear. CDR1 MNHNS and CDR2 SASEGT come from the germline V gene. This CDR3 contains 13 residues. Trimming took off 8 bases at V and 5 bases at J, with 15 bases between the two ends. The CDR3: CASLRVMAETQYF. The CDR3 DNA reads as TGTGCCAGCCTGCGAGTGATGGCGGAGACCCAGTACTTC.